These T cell receptor beta chains were read from a single sample in a study of shared clonotypes between healthy human individuals. Assay used: immunoSEQ multiplex PCR; TCRdb lists only in-frame clones, some missing. This sample carries about 600,000 clones, 97% of them seen once, and the ten largest clones take about 0.06%. The material sequenced was naive CD4+ T cells sorted from blood. All receptors come from a woman aged 25 to 39 in good health. Both conserved end residues are part of each CDR3. Each record gives: D gene, clone size, V gene, J gene, CDR3 protein, CDR3 DNA. D genes are given only for firm matches. Expanded clones are given a class, and other clones once, few, many or no size at all.

d_gene: TRBD1
abundance: .
v_gene: TRBV28
j_gene: TRBJ1-5
CDR3aa: CASSLPKRYGTGISNQPQHF
CDR3nt: TGTGCCAGCAGTTTACCCAAGCGCTACGGGACAGGCATTAGCAATCAGCCCCAGCATTTT

d_gene: .
abundance: .
v_gene: TRBV28
j_gene: TRBJ1-2
CDR3aa: CASSPDSYGYTF
CDR3nt: TGTGCCAGCAGTCCCGACTCGTATGGCTACACCTTC

d_gene: .
abundance: .
v_gene: TRBV11-3
j_gene: TRBJ2-7
CDR3aa: CASSPHRGGEQYF
CDR3nt: TGTGCCAGCAGCCCACACAGGGGGGGCGAGCAGTACTTC

d_gene: TRBD1
abundance: .
v_gene: TRBV7-9
j_gene: TRBJ2-7
CDR3aa: CASSLGDRAGFEQYF
CDR3nt: TGTGCCAGCAGCTTAGGGGACAGGGCCGGCTTCGAGCAGTACTTC

d_gene: .
abundance: .
v_gene: TRBV6-5
j_gene: TRBJ2-7
CDR3aa: CASRPGGSRSYEQYF
CDR3nt: TGTGCCAGCAGACCTGGAGGGAGTAGGTCCTACGAGCAGTACTTC

d_gene: .
abundance: once
v_gene: TRBV7-3
j_gene: TRBJ1-1
CDR3aa: CASSLSAGNTEAFF
CDR3nt: TGTGCCAGCAGCTTAAGTGCGGGGAACACTGAAGCTTTCTTT

d_gene: TRBD1
abundance: .
v_gene: TRBV19
j_gene: TRBJ1-5
CDR3aa: CASSIEGQGHSNQPQHF
CDR3nt: TGTGCCAGTAGTATAGAAGGACAGGGACATAGCAATCAGCCCCAGCATTTT

d_gene: .
abundance: .
v_gene: TRBV28
j_gene: TRBJ1-5
CDR3aa: CASRPGVEGWHF
CDR3nt: TGTGCCAGCAGGCCTGGGGTGGAAGGTTGGCATTTT

d_gene: .
abundance: .
v_gene: TRBV10-1
j_gene: TRBJ2-7
CDR3aa: CASSPLGLETYEQYF
CDR3nt: TGCGCCAGCAGTCCTTTGGGACTTGAGACCTACGAGCAGTACTTC

d_gene: TRBD1
abundance: .
v_gene: TRBV7-6
j_gene: TRBJ1-1
CDR3aa: CASSLGQGREAFF
CDR3nt: TGTGCCAGCAGTCTCGGACAGGGCCGCGAAGCTTTCTTT

d_gene: TRBD2
abundance: .
v_gene: TRBV28
j_gene: TRBJ2-7
CDR3aa: CASSTASGTSYEQYF
CDR3nt: TGTGCCAGCAGTACCGCTAGCGGGACCTCCTACGAGCAGTACTTC

d_gene: TRBD1
abundance: .
v_gene: TRBV13
j_gene: TRBJ2-3
CDR3aa: CASGQGRTDTQYF
CDR3nt: TGTGCCAGTGGACAGGGACGCACAGATACGCAGTATTTT

d_gene: TRBD2
abundance: .
v_gene: TRBV6-4
j_gene: TRBJ2-1
CDR3aa: CASSSGLAGGNEQFF
CDR3nt: TGTGCCAGCAGTTCCGGACTAGCGGGAGGGAACGAGCAGTTCTTC

d_gene: TRBD1
abundance: .
v_gene: TRBV5-1
j_gene: TRBJ2-7
CDR3aa: CASSTWDRGSYEQYF
CDR3nt: TGCGCCAGCAGCACCTGGGACAGGGGGAGCTACGAGCAGTACTTC

d_gene: TRBD2
abundance: .
v_gene: TRBV4-1
j_gene: TRBJ2-7
CDR3aa: CASRRAQLAGPYEQYF
CDR3nt: TGCGCCAGCAGGAGGGCCCAACTAGCGGGCCCCTACGAGCAGTACTTC

d_gene: TRBD1
abundance: .
v_gene: TRBV2
j_gene: TRBJ1-5
CDR3aa: CASRGQGLSNQPQHF
CDR3nt: TGTGCCAGCAGGGGACAGGGACTTAGCAATCAGCCCCAGCATTTT

d_gene: TRBD1
abundance: .
v_gene: TRBV6-5
j_gene: TRBJ1-5
CDR3aa: CASRQGQAPNQPQHF
CDR3nt: TGTGCCAGCAGACAGGGACAGGCTCCTAATCAGCCCCAGCATTTT

d_gene: TRBD1
abundance: .
v_gene: TRBV28
j_gene: TRBJ1-6
CDR3aa: CASSLFPTGGGSPLHF
CDR3nt: TGTGCCAGCAGTTTATTCCCGACAGGGGGCGGCTCACCCCTCCACTTT

d_gene: .
abundance: .
v_gene: TRBV18
j_gene: TRBJ2-7
CDR3aa: CASSPPKGPFSYEQYF
CDR3nt: TGTGCCAGCTCACCACCGAAGGGGCCCTTTTCCTACGAGCAGTACTTC

d_gene: TRBD2
abundance: .
v_gene: TRBV28
j_gene: TRBJ2-1
CDR3aa: CASRGWTSGNEEQFF
CDR3nt: TGTGCCAGCAGGGGGTGGACTAGCGGGAATGAGGAGCAGTTCTTC

d_gene: .
abundance: .
v_gene: TRBV15
j_gene: TRBJ1-1
CDR3aa: CATSRADRRAEAFF
CDR3nt: TGTGCCACCAGCAGAGCGGATAGGAGGGCTGAAGCTTTCTTT

d_gene: TRBD2
abundance: .
v_gene: TRBV7-9
j_gene: TRBJ2-3
CDR3aa: CASSPHSTSVADTQYF
CDR3nt: TGTGCCAGCAGCCCTCACTCGACTAGCGTAGCAGATACGCAGTATTTT

d_gene: TRBD1
abundance: .
v_gene: TRBV19
j_gene: TRBJ1-4
CDR3aa: CASSAGTGLSFSEKLFF
CDR3nt: TGTGCCAGTAGTGCCGGGACAGGGTTGTCCTTTAGTGAAAAACTGTTTTTT

d_gene: TRBD2
abundance: .
v_gene: TRBV7-2
j_gene: TRBJ2-5
CDR3aa: CASSLAGLAGVGETQYF
CDR3nt: TGTGCCAGCAGCTTAGCCGGACTAGCGGGAGTAGGAGAGACCCAGTACTTC

d_gene: .
abundance: .
v_gene: TRBV4-1
j_gene: TRBJ1-5
CDR3aa: CASSQGREQPQHF
CDR3nt: TGCGCCAGCAGCCAAGGCAGGGAACAGCCCCAGCATTTT

d_gene: .
abundance: .
v_gene: TRBV7-9
j_gene: TRBJ2-7
CDR3aa: CASSLRRGVGEQYF
CDR3nt: TGTGCCAGCAGTCTCAGGCGGGGAGTGGGCGAGCAGTACTTC

d_gene: .
abundance: .
v_gene: TRBV18
j_gene: TRBJ1-5
CDR3aa: CASSPGGGVNQPQHF
CDR3nt: TGTGCCAGCTCACCAGGCGGCGGGGTCAATCAGCCCCAGCATTTT

d_gene: .
abundance: .
v_gene: TRBV18
j_gene: TRBJ1-2
CDR3aa: CASSPETAGVYGYTF
CDR3nt: TGTGCCAGCTCACCAGAGACAGCAGGGGTGTATGGCTACACCTTC

d_gene: .
abundance: .
v_gene: TRBV19
j_gene: TRBJ1-5
CDR3aa: CASRPEGRRTQHF
CDR3nt: TGTGCCAGTAGGCCGGAGGGGCGCCGGACCCAGCATTTT

d_gene: .
abundance: .
v_gene: TRBV6-1
j_gene: TRBJ1-5
CDR3aa: CASSDYGPQHF
CDR3nt: TGTGCCAGCAGTGATTACGGGCCCCAGCATTTT